This T cell receptor beta chain was recovered during a study of T cell repertoires in cytomegalovirus infection. This clonotype appeared a few times. The antigen is undetermined. Each CDR3 protein gets one entry after TCRdb re-called the reads with MiXCR. The sample holds under 350,000 distinct CDR3 sequences, roughly 21% seen once. CDR1 is SEHNR and CDR2 is FQNEAQ in the germline V gene (reference sequence). V was shortened by 4 bases and J by 5 bases, with 20 bases between the two germline ends. The CDR3 covers 16 residues. Regarding the study as a whole: Summed frequency of public TCR beta families distinguished CMV carriers with the relevant HLA.

Specimen: cultured PBMCs, collected from culture after CMV antigen stimulation. This clonotype was obtained from a human donor in good health (CMV status not recorded). Some clones in this sample may be carry-over from other donors' samples. V is TRBV7-9 and J is TRBJ1-1; D unclear. DNA for the CDR3: TGTGCCAGCAGCTCATACCCCTATGGGGTACGGACTGAAGCTTTCTTT. Its protein product is CASSSYPYGVRTEAFF.